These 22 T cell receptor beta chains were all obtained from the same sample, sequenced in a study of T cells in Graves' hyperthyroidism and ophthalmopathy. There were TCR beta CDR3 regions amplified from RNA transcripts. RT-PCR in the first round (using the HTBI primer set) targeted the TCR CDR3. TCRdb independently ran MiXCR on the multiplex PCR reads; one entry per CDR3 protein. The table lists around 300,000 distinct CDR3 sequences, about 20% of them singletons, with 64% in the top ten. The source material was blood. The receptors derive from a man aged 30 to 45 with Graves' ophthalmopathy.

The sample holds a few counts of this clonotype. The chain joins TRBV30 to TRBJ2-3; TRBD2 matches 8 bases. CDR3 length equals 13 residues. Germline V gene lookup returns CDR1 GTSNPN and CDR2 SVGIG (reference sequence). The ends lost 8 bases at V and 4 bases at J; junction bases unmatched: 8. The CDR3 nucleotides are TGTGCCCGCAGCGGGACTAGTCCAGATACGCAGTATTTT. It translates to CARSGTSPDTQYF.

The CDR3 DNA sequence: TGCAGTCTCGCGAACACCGGGGAGCTGTTTTTT. This gives the protein CSLANTGELFF. V usage is TRBV20-1 and J usage is TRBJ2-2, with no clear D. The germline V and J ends were trimmed by 8 bases and 0 bases, with 4 bases remaining between them. Germline-derived CDR1 and CDR2 are DFQATT and SNEGSKA (reference sequence). The CDR3 is made up of 11 amino acids.

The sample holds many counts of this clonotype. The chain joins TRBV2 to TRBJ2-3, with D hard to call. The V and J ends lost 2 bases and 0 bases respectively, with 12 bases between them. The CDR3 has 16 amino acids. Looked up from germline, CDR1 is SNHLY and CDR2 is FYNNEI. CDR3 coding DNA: TGTGCCAGCAGTGAACCAGACACGACGAGCACAGATACGCAGTATTTT. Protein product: CASSEPDTTSTDTQYF.

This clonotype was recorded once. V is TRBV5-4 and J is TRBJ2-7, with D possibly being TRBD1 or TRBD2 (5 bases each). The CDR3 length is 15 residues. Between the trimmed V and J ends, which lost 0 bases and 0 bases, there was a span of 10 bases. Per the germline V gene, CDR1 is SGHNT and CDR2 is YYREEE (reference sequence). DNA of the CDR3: TGTGCCAGCAGCTTGGAGGGGACCCGCTCCTACGAGCAGTACTTC. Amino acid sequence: CASSLEGTRSYEQYF.

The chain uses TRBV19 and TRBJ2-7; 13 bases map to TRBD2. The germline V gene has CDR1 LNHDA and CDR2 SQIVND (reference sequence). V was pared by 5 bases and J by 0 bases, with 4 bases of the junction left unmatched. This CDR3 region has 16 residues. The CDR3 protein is CASSHRTSGSSYEQYF. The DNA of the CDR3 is TGTGCCAGTAGTCACCGGACTAGCGGGAGCTCCTACGAGCAGTACTTC.

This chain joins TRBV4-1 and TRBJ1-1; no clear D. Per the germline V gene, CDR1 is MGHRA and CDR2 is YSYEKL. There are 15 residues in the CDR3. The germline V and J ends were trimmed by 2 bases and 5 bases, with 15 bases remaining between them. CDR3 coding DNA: TGCGCCAGCAGCCAACCCGACACTAGGAAGACTGAAGCTTTCTTT. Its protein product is CASSQPDTRKTEAFF.

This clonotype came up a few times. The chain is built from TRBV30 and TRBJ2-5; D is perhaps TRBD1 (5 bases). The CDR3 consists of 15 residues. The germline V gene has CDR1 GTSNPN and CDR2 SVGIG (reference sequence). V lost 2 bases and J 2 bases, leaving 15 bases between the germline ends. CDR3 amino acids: CAWSPQTEVQETQYF. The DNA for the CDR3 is TGTGCCTGGAGTCCTCAGACAGAAGTACAAGAGACCCAGTACTTC.

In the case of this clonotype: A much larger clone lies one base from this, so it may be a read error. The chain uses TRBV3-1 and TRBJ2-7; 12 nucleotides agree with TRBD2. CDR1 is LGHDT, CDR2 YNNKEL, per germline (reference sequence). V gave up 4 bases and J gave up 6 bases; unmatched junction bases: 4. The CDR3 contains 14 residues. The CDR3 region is CASSPTSGSGEQYF. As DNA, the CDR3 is TGTGCCAGCAGCCCGACTAGCGGGAGTGGCGAGCAGTACTTC.

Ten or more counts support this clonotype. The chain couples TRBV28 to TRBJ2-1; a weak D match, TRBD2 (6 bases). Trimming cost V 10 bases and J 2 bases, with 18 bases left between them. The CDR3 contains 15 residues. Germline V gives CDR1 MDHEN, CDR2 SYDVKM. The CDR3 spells CATYRTSFTYNEQFF. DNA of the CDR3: TGTGCCACATACAGAACTAGCTTTACCTACAATGAGCAGTTCTTC.

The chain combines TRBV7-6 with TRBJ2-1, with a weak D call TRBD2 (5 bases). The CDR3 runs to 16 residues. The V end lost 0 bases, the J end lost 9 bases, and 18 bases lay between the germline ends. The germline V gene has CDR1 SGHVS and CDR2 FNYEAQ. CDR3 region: CASSLARESGVGEQFF. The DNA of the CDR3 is TGTGCCAGCAGCTTAGCCCGGGAATCCGGGGTTGGTGAGCAGTTCTTC.

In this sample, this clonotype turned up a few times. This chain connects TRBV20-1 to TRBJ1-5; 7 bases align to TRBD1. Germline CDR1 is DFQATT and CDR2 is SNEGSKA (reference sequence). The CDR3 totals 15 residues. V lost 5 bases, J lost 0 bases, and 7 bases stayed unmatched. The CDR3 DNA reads TGCAGTGCTTCCAGAGGGGGCACTAGCAATCAGCCCCAGCATTTT. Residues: CSASRGGTSNQPQHF.

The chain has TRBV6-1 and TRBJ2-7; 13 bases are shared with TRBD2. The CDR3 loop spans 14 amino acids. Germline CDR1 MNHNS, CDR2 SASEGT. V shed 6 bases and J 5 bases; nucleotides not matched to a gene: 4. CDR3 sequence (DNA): TGTGCCAGCAGGGGACTAGCGGGAACCCACGAGCAGTACTTC. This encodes CASRGLAGTHEQYF.

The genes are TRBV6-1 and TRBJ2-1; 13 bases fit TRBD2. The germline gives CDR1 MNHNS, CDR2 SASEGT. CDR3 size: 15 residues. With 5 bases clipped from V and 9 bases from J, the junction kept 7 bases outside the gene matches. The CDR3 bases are TGTGCCAGCAGTTTAACTAGCGGGAGGGGAGGTGAGCAGTTCTTC. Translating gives CASSLTSGRGGEQFF.

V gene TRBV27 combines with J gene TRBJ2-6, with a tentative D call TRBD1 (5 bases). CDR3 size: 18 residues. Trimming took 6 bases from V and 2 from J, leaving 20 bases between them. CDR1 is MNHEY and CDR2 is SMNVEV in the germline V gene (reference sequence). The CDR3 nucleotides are TGTGCCAGCAGCCTTTGGGGCGACCTAGAGACTGGGGCCAACGTCCTGACTTTC. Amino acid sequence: CASSLWGDLETGANVLTF.

The CDR3 bases are TGCAGTGCAAACGTAGCTACGGGGGGGTTTAACTACGAGCAGTACTTC. Translating gives CSANVATGGFNYEQYF. The V gene is TRBV20-1, the J gene TRBJ2-7; the match to TRBD2 covers 8 bases. J lost 3 bases, V lost 6 bases, and 16 bases had no gene match. CDR1 is DFQATT and CDR2 is SNEGSKA in the germline V gene (reference sequence). This CDR3 is built from 16 residues.

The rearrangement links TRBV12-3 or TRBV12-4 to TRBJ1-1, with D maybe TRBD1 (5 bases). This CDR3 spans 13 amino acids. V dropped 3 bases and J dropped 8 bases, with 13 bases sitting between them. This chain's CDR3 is CASSLDPGTEAFF. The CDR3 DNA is TGTGCCAGCAGTTTGGACCCCGGGACGGAAGCTTTCTTT.

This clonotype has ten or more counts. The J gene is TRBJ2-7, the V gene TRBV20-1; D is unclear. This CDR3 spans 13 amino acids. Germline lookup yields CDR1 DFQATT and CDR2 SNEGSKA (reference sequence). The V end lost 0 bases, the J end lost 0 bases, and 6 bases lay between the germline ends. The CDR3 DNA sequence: TGCAGTGCTAGAGATGGAAGCTCCTACGAGCAGTACTTC. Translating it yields CSARDGSSYEQYF.

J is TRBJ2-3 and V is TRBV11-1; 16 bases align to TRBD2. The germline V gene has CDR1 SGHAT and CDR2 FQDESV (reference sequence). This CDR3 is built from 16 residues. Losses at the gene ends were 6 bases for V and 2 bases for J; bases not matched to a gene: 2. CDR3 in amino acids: CASRGLAGGITDTQYF. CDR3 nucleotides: TGTGCCAGCAGGGGACTAGCGGGAGGGATCACAGATACGCAGTATTTT.

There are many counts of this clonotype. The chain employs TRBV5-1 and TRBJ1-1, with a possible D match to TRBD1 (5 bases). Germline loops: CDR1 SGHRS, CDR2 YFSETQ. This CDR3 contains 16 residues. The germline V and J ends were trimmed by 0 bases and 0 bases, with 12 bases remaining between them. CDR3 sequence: CASSLGGARMNTEAFF. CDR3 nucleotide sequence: TGCGCCAGCAGCTTGGGAGGGGCGCGTATGAACACTGAAGCTTTCTTT.

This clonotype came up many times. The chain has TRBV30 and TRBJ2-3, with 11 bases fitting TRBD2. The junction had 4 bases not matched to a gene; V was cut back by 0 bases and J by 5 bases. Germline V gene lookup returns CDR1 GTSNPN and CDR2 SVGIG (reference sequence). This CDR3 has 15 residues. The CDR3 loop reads CAWSVLAGDLDTQYF. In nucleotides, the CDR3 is TGTGCCTGGAGTGTACTAGCGGGAGATCTAGATACGCAGTATTTT.

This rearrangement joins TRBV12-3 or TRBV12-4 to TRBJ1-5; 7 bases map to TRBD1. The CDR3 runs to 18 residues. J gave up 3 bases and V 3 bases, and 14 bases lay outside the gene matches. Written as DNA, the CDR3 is TGTGCCAGCAGTTTTTCGGCAGGGGGTTTGTACCACAATCAGCCCCAGCATTTT. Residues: CASSFSAGGLYHNQPQHF.

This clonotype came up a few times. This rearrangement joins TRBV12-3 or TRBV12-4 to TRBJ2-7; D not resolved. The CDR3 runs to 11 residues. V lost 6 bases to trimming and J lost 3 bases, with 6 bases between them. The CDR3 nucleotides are TGTGCCAGCAGCTATCTCTACGAGCAGTACTTC. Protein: CASSYLYEQYF.